Listed here are 7 T cell receptor beta chains from one sample, sequenced in a study of blood T cell repertoires in COVID-19. TCRdb's copy holds only in-frame clones and misses some; the assay was immunoSEQ multiplex PCR. Altogether about 230,000 clones are present, 70% to 90% being singletons, with the ten largest covering roughly 2.5%. The sample consisted of peripheral blood. Receptors were obtained from a man aged 30-40 years with COVID-19, enrolled during active disease.

The chain uses TRBV7-6 and TRBJ2-7; 9 bases line up with TRBD1. The CDR3 runs to 15 residues. Trimming removed 5 bases from V and 2 bases from J; junction bases left unmatched: 7. CDR1 and CDR2 from the germline V gene are SGHVS and FNYEAQ. As DNA, the CDR3 is TGTGCCAGCAGCCAACCGGGACAGGGAACCTACGAGCAGTACTTC. It encodes CASSQPGQGTYEQYF. Supplemented by reference TRBV7-6 and TRBJ2-7, the full variable domain reads GAGVSQSPRYKVTKRGQDVALRCDPISGHVSLYWYRQALGQGPEFLTYFNYEAQQDKSGLPNDRFSAERPEGSISTLTIQRTEQRDSAMYRCASSQPGQGTYEQYFGPGTRLTVT.

The genes are TRBV27 and TRBJ1-6, with TRBD1 matching over 7 bases. The CDR3 has 14 amino acids. V lost 6 bases and J lost 6; bases outside the gene matches: 5. Germline V gene sequence: CDR1 MNHEY, CDR2 SMNVEV (reference sequence). DNA of the CDR3: TGTGCCAGCAGACAGGGGCCGGGTAATTCACCCCTCCACTTT. This codes for CASRQGPGNSPLHF.

The gene calls are TRBV2 and TRBJ2-1; 11 bases are a match to TRBD2. This CDR3 has 14 residues. Per the germline V gene, CDR1 is SNHLY and CDR2 is FYNNEI. V lost 8 bases to trimming and J lost 4 bases; unmatched junction nucleotides: 4. This chain's CDR3 is CASERLAGYNEQFF. Written as DNA, the CDR3 is TGTGCCAGCGAGAGACTAGCGGGGTACAATGAGCAGTTCTTC.

This clone was seen many times. The chain carries TRBV27 and TRBJ2-1, with D maybe TRBD2 (5 bases). The CDR3 covers 16 residues. The germline CDR1 and CDR2 sequences are MNHEY and SMNVEV (reference sequence). V lost 5 bases and J 8 bases, leaving 22 bases between the germline ends. The CDR3 region is CASSPGGGGSADEQFF. In DNA form, the CDR3 reads TGTGCCAGCAGTCCCGGCGGAGGCGGGTCGGCGGATGAGCAGTTCTTC.

The chain is built from TRBV7-2 and TRBJ1-5; 7 nucleotides agree with TRBD1. V lost 5 bases, J lost 1 base, and 2 bases stayed unmatched. Looked up from germline, CDR1 is SGHTA and CDR2 is FQGNSA. This CDR3 spans 14 amino acids. CDR3 nucleotide sequence: TGTGCCAGCAGCCAGGGACAGAGCAATCAGCCCCAGCATTTT. This sequence encodes CASSQGQSNQPQHF.

V is TRBV11-2 and J is TRBJ2-7; the D gene is possibly TRBD2 (6 bases). The germline V gene has CDR1 SGHAT and CDR2 FQNNGV. Trimming removed 5 bases from V and 3 bases from J, with 14 bases in between. This CDR3 spans 14 amino acids. CDR3 DNA sequence: TGTGCCAGCAGCGAGGGACTGACAAACTACGAGCAGTACTTC. Protein: CASSEGLTNYEQYF. The full variable domain, with the rest looked up from reference TRBV11-2 and TRBJ2-7, is EAGVAQSPRYKIIEKRQSVAFWCNPISGHATLYWYQQILGQGPKLLIQFQNNGVVDDSQLPKDRFSAERLKGVDSTLKIQPAKLEDSAVYLCASSEGLTNYEQYFGPGTRLTVT.

CDR3 sequence reads: CASSLVQGGSYNEQFF. CDR3 DNA sequence: TGCGCCAGCAGCTTGGTACAGGGGGGCTCCTACAATGAGCAGTTCTTC. V and J are TRBV5-1 and TRBJ2-1, with 8 bases lining up with TRBD1. Trimming at V came to 0 bases and at J to 0 bases, leaving 2 bases not matched to a gene. In germline, CDR1 is SGHRS, CDR2 YFSETQ. CDR3 length: 16 residues. Based on the CDR3 plus reference TRBV5-1 and TRBJ2-1, the full variable domain is KAGVTQTPRYLIKTRGQQVTLSCSPISGHRSVSWYQQTPGQGLQFLFEYFSETQRNKGNFPGRFSGRQFSNSRSEMNVSTLELGDSALYLCASSLVQGGSYNEQFFGPGTRLTVL.